The entry below describes one TCR beta chain. A marrow graft followed busulfan-fludarabine conditioning, with cyclophosphamide on days +3 and +4. Germline V CDR1 and CDR2: MNHEY, SVGAGI. V lost 7 bases and J 1 base, leaving 13 bases between the germline ends. The CDR3 loop spans 15 amino acids. The source of the sample is a study of T cells after posttransplantation cyclophosphamide. Profiled with immunoSEQ multiplex PCR; TCRdb holds only in-frame clones, not every one. The sample consists of some 37,000 clones, 78% of them appearing once. The V and J genes are TRBV6-5 and TRBJ2-2, with D tentatively TRBD2 (7 bases). The clonotype comes from a female patient aged 40-50 years who received an allogeneic stem cell transplant from a related donor, was CMV-positive, and had no GVHD. These T cells may partly come from the graft donor. The sample here was CD4+ T cells sorted from blood, taken roughly 250 weeks after a stem cell transplant with posttransplant cyclophosphamide. For the CDR3, the DNA is TGTGCCAGCACCATCGGGGGGCAGAACACCGGGGAGCTGTTTTTT. This codes for CASTIGGQNTGELFF.